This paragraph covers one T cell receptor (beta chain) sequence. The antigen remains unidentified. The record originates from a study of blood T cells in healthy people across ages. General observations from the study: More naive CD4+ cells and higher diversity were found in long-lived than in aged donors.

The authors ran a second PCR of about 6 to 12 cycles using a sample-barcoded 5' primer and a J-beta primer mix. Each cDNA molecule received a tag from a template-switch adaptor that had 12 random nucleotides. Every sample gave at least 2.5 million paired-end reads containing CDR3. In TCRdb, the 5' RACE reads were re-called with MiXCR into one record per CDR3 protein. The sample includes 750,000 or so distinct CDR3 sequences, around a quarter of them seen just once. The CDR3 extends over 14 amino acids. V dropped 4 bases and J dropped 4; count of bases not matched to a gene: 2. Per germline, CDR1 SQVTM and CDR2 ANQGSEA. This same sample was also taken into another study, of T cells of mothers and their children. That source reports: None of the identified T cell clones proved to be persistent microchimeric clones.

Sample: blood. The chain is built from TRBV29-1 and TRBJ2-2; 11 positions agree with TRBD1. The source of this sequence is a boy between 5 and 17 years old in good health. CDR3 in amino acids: CSVGGTGGTGELFF. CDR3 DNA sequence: TGCAGCGTTGGGGGGACAGGGGGCACCGGGGAGCTGTTTTTT.